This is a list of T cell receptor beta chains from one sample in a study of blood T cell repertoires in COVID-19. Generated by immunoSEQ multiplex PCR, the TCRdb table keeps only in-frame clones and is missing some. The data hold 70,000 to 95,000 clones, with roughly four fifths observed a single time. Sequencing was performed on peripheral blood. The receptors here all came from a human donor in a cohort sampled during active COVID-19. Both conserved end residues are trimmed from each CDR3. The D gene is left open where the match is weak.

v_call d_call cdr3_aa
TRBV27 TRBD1 ASSPSLRDRKYSNQPQH
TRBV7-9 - ASSFGTLNYNEQF
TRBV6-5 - ASGDPGMGYGYT
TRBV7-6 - ASSRVQGTGELF
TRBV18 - ASSPAGLDYGYT
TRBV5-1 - ASSSTEETQY
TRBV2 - ASSENRVVEQY
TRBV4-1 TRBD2 ASSQDDSGAGSSYNEQF
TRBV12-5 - ATTWGGFGTLTYEQY
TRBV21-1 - AAHLRGWYGYT
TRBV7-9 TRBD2 ASSLLAGGLDEQF
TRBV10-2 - ASSESPTGSDTQY
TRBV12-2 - ASRSGTSGDPYEQY
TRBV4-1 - ASSQALGATNEKLF
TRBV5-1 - ASSWGTRGSNSPLH
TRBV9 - ASSTSQGTGNTIY
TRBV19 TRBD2 ASSIDGGGTPYEQY
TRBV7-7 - ASSLTVMGGTSTDTQY
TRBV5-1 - ASSEQNYGYT
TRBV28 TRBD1 ASSLLGGQGVTDTQY
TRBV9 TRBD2 ASSVGGGTTYEQY
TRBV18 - ASSPRGTGEKLF
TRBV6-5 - ATLQGHGYT
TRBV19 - ASTQLNLNQPQH
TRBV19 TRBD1 ATRTGPEPYYGYT
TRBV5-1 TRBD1 ASNDRGGTDTQY
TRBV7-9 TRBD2 ASSYPGRSYEQY
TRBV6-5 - ASSPQTSRREQY
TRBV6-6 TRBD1 ASSSPDRGELEAF
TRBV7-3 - ASSLGGGETQY
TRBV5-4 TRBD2 ASSQTTGGGETQY
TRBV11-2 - ASSIGIKETQY
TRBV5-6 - ASSFGGSSGANVLT
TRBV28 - ASRQGTYEQY
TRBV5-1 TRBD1 ASGQQGDHGYT
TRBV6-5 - ASSLIRGEKLF
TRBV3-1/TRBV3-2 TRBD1 ASSNRDSSSTDTQY
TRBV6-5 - ASLGWIGAF
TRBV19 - AARGPPNYGYT
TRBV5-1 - ASSFSQGSYNEQF
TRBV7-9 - ASSLRVPWAF
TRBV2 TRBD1 ASSRQGAGNTEAF
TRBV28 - ASSWGGLNEKLF
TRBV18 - ASSAGPGEKLF
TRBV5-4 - ASSPGLRLGDTGELF
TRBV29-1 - SVDRGGEEAF
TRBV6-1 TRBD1 ASSEATLWTGGSYGYT
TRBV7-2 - ASRRGDIVGELF
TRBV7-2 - ASSLDLGAIAPQH
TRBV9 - ASSTLGGSTDTQY